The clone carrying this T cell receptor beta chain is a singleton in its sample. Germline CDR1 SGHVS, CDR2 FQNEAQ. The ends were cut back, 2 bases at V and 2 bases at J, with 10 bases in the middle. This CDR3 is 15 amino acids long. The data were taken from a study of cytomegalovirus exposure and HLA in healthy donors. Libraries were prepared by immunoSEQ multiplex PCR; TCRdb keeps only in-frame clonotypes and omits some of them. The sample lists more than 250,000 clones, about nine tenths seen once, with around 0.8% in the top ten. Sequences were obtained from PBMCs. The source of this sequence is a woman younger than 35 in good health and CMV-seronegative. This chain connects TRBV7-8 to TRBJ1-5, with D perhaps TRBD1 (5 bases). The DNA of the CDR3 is TGTGCCAGCAGCTTACCAGGGTACGGCAATCAGCCCCAGCATTTT. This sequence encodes CASSLPGYGNQPQHF.